The 10 T cell receptor beta chains below were found in one sample sequenced in a study of shared clonotypes between healthy human individuals. Clones were read by immunoSEQ multiplex PCR, and TCRdb kept only the in-frame ones, dropping some. This sample yields roughly 650,000 clones, of which about 97% are seen a single time; approximately 0.057% belongs to the top ten. Specimen: naive CD4+ T cells sorted from blood. Sample subset: CD45RA+ positively selected. The receptors shown here come from a woman in her twenties or thirties in good health.

The rearrangement links TRBV5-1 to TRBJ2-2; 8 bases map to TRBD2. With 5 bases clipped from V and 2 bases from J, the junction kept 5 bases outside the gene matches. Germline assignment: CDR1 SGHRS and CDR2 YFSETQ. The CDR3 runs to 15 residues. The chain's CDR3 is CASSLAGINTGELFF. The CDR3 DNA sequence: TGCGCCAGCAGTTTAGCGGGGATAAACACCGGGGAGCTGTTTTTT.

This chain joins TRBV29-1 and TRBJ2-7; the D gene could be TRBD1 or TRBD2 (5 bases each). The V end lost 7 bases, the J end lost 5 bases, and 15 bases lay between the germline ends. This CDR3 spans 12 amino acids. Germline V gene data show CDR1 as SQVTM and CDR2 as ANQGSEA. CDR3 sequence (DNA): TGCAGCGCCGCCGGGGCCGGCCACGAGCAGTACTTC. Translated: CSAAGAGHEQYF.

Only one count was recorded for this clone. V usage is TRBV5-8 and J usage is TRBJ1-5; TRBD1 matches 10 bases. The germline V gene encodes CDR1 SGHTS and CDR2 YDEGEE. The CDR3 has 14 amino acids. V lost 5 bases and J lost 1; bases outside the gene matches: 0. CDR3 in amino acids: CASRDRGSNQPQHF. CDR3 sequence (DNA): TGTGCCAGCAGGGACAGGGGGAGCAATCAGCCCCAGCATTTT.

The genes are TRBV5-1 and TRBJ2-3, with 16 bases fitting TRBD2. The V segment lost 4 bases and the J segment 2 bases; nucleotides outside the gene matches: 7. The V gene's germline CDR1 is SGHRS and CDR2 YFSETQ. The CDR3 covers 18 residues. CDR3 amino acids: CASSQGTSGRAFTDTQYF. DNA of the CDR3: TGCGCCAGCAGCCAGGGGACTAGCGGGAGGGCCTTCACAGATACGCAGTATTTT.

This chain connects TRBV5-1 to TRBJ2-1; TRBD2 matches 13 bases. CDR3 length equals 17 residues. Germline values: CDR1 SGHRS, CDR2 YFSETQ. The ends lost 1 base at V and 4 bases at J; junction bases unmatched: 5. The CDR3 region is CASSLWGTSGTYNEQFF. The CDR3 nucleotides read TGCGCCAGCAGCTTGTGGGGGACTAGCGGGACTTACAATGAGCAGTTCTTC.

This rearrangement joins TRBV13 to TRBJ1-1, with a tentative D call TRBD1 (5 bases). V lost 3 bases and J 6 bases, leaving 8 bases between the germline ends. Germline CDR1 PRHDT, CDR2 FYEKMQ (reference sequence). The CDR3 consists of 12 residues. CDR3 nucleotides: TGTGCCAGCAGCTTGAGACAGCCTGAAGCTTTCTTT. Protein product: CASSLRQPEAFF.

Regarding this clone: The same CDR3 also results from other DNA sequences found in this sample. This chain connects TRBV5-4 to TRBJ1-2; D might be TRBD1 (6 bases). The CDR3 contains 15 residues. V lost 1 base, J lost 6 bases, and 16 bases lay in between. Germline CDR1 reads SGHNT; CDR2 reads YYREEE (reference sequence). The CDR3: CASSLIRGGLHGYTF. CDR3 sequence (DNA): TGTGCCAGCAGCTTGATTCGAGGGGGGTTGCATGGCTACACCTTC.

The rearrangement links TRBV7-9 to TRBJ2-3; no clear D gene. V was trimmed by 7 bases and J by 6 bases, leaving 8 bases between them. Germline CDR1 reads SEHNR; CDR2 reads FQNEAQ (reference sequence). CDR3 length equals 11 residues. CDR3 region: CASTRADTQYF. The CDR3 DNA reads as TGTGCCAGCACCCGGGCGGATACGCAGTATTTT.

As regards this clone: Other DNA sequences of this sample code for an identical CDR3. J is TRBJ2-5 and V is TRBV5-1; weak D call: TRBD2 (5 bases). The germline V gene encodes CDR1 SGHRS and CDR2 YFSETQ. The CDR3 is 13 amino acids. V was pared by 4 bases and J by 2 bases, with 9 bases between. CDR3 DNA sequence: TGCGCCAGCAGCCCCCCGGGGCAAGAGACCCAGTACTTC. This sequence encodes CASSPPGQETQYF. The full variable domain, completed using reference TRBV5-1 and TRBJ2-5, is KAGVTQTPRYLIKTRGQQVTLSCSPISGHRSVSWYQQTPGQGLQFLFEYFSETQRNKGNFPGRFSGRQFSNSRSEMNVSTLELGDSALYLCASSPPGQETQYFGPGTRLLVL.

Of note for this clone: One end of the junction does not line up with germline, which may come from a read error. The V call is TRBV6-1, the J call TRBJ2-1; D possibly corresponds to TRBD1 (5 bases). The CDR3 has 11 amino acids. Germline CDR1 is MNHNS and CDR2 is SASEGT. CDR3 amino acids: CASSERGAVVF. In nucleotides, the CDR3 is TGTGCCAGCAGTGAAAGGGGCGCCGTGGTCTTC.